The clone carrying this TCR beta chain appeared many times. Its matching antigen is unknown. Germline V gene data show CDR1 as ENHRY and CDR2 as SYGVKD. Between the trimmed V and J ends, which lost 11 bases and 9 bases, there was a span of 14 bases. The CDR3 sequence is 11 residues long. TCRdb redid the calling of the 5' RACE reads with MiXCR, one entry per CDR3 protein. Of over 600,000 distinct CDR3 sequences in the sample, 20% to 25% were seen once. This entry belongs to a study of identical twins. Study conclusions and caveats: Low generation-probability sequences were in excess among twin-shared out-of-frame alpha sequences.

The same sample was also studied in work on T cells expressing NK-cell markers.

The material sequenced was PBMCs. The chain has TRBV10-3 and TRBJ2-1, with no clear D. The clonotype comes from a woman between 18 and 30 years old in good health. The CDR3 sequence: CAGRLPGEQFF. CDR3 in DNA: TGTGCCGGCCGCCTCCCCGGTGAGCAGTTCTTC.